One and the same sample provided the 6 T cell receptor beta chains below, sequenced in a study of CD8 T cells in ankylosing spondylitis. Overall study results and limits: Characteristic of ankylosing spondylitis blood, it appeared, was a TCR beta motif comprising eight highly homologous variants.

Their antigens remain unidentified. TCRdb analysed the 5' RACE reads with MiXCR anew, one entry per CDR3 protein. The sample consists of more than 650,000 distinct CDR3 sequences, about 12% of them appearing once. Input material: blood, either unsorted or a sorted T cell fraction (not recorded which). The receptors originated from a male donor with ankylosing spondylitis.

This clonotype has just a few counts. The chain is built from TRBV6-4 and TRBJ2-3, with 8 positions matching TRBD1. Trimming at V came to 8 bases and at J to 8 bases, leaving 12 bases not matched to a gene. The CDR3 runs to 14 residues. CDR1 and CDR2 from the germline V gene are MRHNA and SNTAGT. The CDR3 DNA sequence: TGTGCCAGCTCAGCGACAGGGGATGGGGGTACGCAGTATTTT. Encoded protein: CASSATGDGGTQYF.

The chain links TRBV20-1 to TRBJ2-5, with D tentatively TRBD1 (6 bases). CDR1 DFQATT and CDR2 SNEGSKA come from the germline V gene (reference sequence). The CDR3 spans 14 residues. The V gene lost 6 bases and the J gene lost 5 bases, with 19 bases spanning the gap. CDR3 sequence: CSADPSGVRETQYF. DNA for the CDR3: TGCAGTGCAGACCCGTCAGGGGTCCGGGAGACCCAGTACTTC.

The V and J genes are TRBV2 and TRBJ2-1, with D hard to call. There are 13 residues in the CDR3. The germline CDR1 and CDR2 sequences are SNHLY and FYNNEI. V was clipped by 6 bases and J by 7 bases, with 13 bases between them. The CDR3 protein is CASSPTDRNEQFF. In DNA form, the CDR3 reads TGTGCCAGCAGCCCCACGGATAGAAATGAGCAGTTCTTC. The whole variable domain, filled in from reference TRBV2 and TRBJ2-1, reads EPEVTQTPSHQVTQMGQEVILRCVPISNHLYFYWYRQILGQKVEFLVSFYNNEISEKSEIFDDQFSVERPDGSNFTLKIRSTKLEDSAMYFCASSPTDRNEQFFGPGTRLTVL.

The chain carries TRBV20-1 and TRBJ2-5, with D hard to call. Trimming shortened V by 0 bases and J by 2 bases, and 13 bases separated the two germline ends. This CDR3 region has 15 residues. Germline CDR1 reads DFQATT; CDR2 reads SNEGSKA (reference sequence). CDR3 DNA sequence: TGCAGTGCTAGAGATCTTAAGCTGATACAAGAGACCCAGTACTTC. Translation: CSARDLKLIQETQYF.

The chain employs TRBV10-3 and TRBJ2-1; tentative D call: TRBD2 (6 bases). This CDR3 region has 14 residues. The germline V and J ends were trimmed by 3 bases and 2 bases, with 8 bases remaining between them. Germline values: CDR1 ENHRY, CDR2 SYGVKD. CDR3 residues: CAISERGTYNEQFF. CDR3 bases: TGTGCCATCAGTGAACGCGGGACCTACAATGAGCAGTTCTTC.

This clonotype has only a few counts. The chain has TRBV20-1 and TRBJ2-7; a weak D match, TRBD2 (5 bases). CDR1 and CDR2 (germline): DFQATT, SNEGSKA (reference sequence). This CDR3 comprises 12 residues. V lost 0 bases and J lost 2, with 5 bases in between. CDR3: CSARETTYEQYF. CDR3 sequence (DNA): TGCAGTGCTAGAGAGACTACCTACGAGCAGTACTTC.